The clone carrying this T cell receptor beta chain occurred once. Sequencing of TCR beta covered CD8+ and CD4+ T cells obtained from blood. TEMRA cells were FACS-enriched and CD8+ and CD4+ T cells negatively isolated. RNA totalling roughly 0.5 to 1 ug underwent reverse transcription with random hexamers. TCRdb re-derived calls from the immunoSEQ multiplex PCR reads in MiXCR, one entry per CDR3 protein. The sample lists approximately 160,000 distinct CDR3 sequences, 92% occurring once. The sample is drawn from a study of CD8 T cells in Susac syndrome. Germline V gives CDR1 SGHRS, CDR2 YFSETQ. CDR3 length: 12 residues. Trimming took off 2 bases at V and 6 bases at J, with 8 bases between the two ends.

The rearrangement joins TRBV5-1 to TRBJ1-1; no reliable D call. Sample: CD4+ T cells from PBMCs. This receptor was obtained from a human donor in good health. The CDR3, as DNA: TGCGCCAGCAGCTTAGGGTCAGCTGAAGCTTTCTTT. Protein: CASSLGSAEAFF.